The 5 T cell receptor beta chains given below trace back to one sample, sequenced in a study of CD8 T cells in ankylosing spondylitis. A single record per CDR3 protein comes from TCRdb applying MiXCR to the 5' RACE reads. The sample includes roughly 370,000 distinct CDR3 sequences, under 25% seen only once; the top ten take approximately 16%. Study-wide points: Ankylosing spondylitis blood seemed to carry a telltale TCR beta motif made of under ten highly homologous variants.

No antigen has been assigned to these receptors. What was sequenced was blood, either unsorted or a sorted T cell fraction (not recorded which). The receptor source for this set is a male donor with ankylosing spondylitis.

This clonotype occurred once. The chain uses TRBV7-2 and TRBJ1-5; D is undetermined. Trimming cost V 2 bases and J 2 bases, with 10 bases left between them. The CDR3 consists of 15 residues. The germline V gene has CDR1 SGHTA and CDR2 FQGNSA. The CDR3 loop is CASSLRELGNQPQHF. CDR3 DNA: TGTGCCAGCAGCTTAAGAGAGTTAGGCAATCAGCCCCAGCATTTT.

The chain combines TRBV9 with TRBJ1-6, with a weak D call TRBD1 (6 bases). Between the trimmed V and J ends, which lost 2 bases and 8 bases, there was a span of 11 bases. CDR3 length: 14 residues. Germline V gene data show CDR1 as SGDLS and CDR2 as YYNGEE. CDR3 sequence: CASSVRTVDSPLHF. As DNA, the CDR3 is TGTGCCAGCAGCGTTCGGACAGTCGATTCACCCCTCCACTTT. The whole variable domain, remainder taken from reference TRBV9 and TRBJ1-6, is DSGVTQTPKHLITATGQRVTLRCSPRSGDLSVYWYQQSLDQGLQFLIQYYNGEERAKGNILERFSAQQFPDLHSELNLSSLELGDSALYFCASSVRTVDSPLHFGNGTRLTVT.

The genes are TRBV7-8 and TRBJ1-4, with a possible D match to TRBD1 (6 bases). The V and J ends lost 5 bases and 4 bases respectively, with 14 bases between them. The CDR3 has 15 amino acids. CDR1 SGHVS and CDR2 FQNEAQ come from the germline V gene. CDR3 DNA: TGTGCCAGCAGCACCCGGGGGGCTTTTAATGAAAAACTGTTTTTT. Translated, it gives CASSTRGAFNEKLFF.

This clonotype was picked up a small number of times. The chain uses TRBV2 and TRBJ2-1; 7 nucleotides line up with TRBD2. V lost 7 bases and J lost 6; bases outside the gene matches: 6. This CDR3 is 13 amino acids long. The germline CDR1 and CDR2 sequences are SNHLY and FYNNEI. CDR3 DNA: TGTGCCAGCAACTCGCGGGAGAGCAATGAGCAGTTCTTC. Protein product: CASNSRESNEQFF.

This rearrangement joins TRBV20-1 to TRBJ2-3, with a possible D match to TRBD1 (6 bases). V lost 3 bases and J 2 bases, leaving 9 bases between the germline ends. The CDR3 contains 13 residues. The germline V gene has CDR1 DFQATT and CDR2 SNEGSKA (reference sequence). The CDR3 DNA reads as TGCAGTGCTAGGAACAGGGTCACAGATACGCAGTATTTT. This encodes CSARNRVTDTQYF.